This TCR beta chain was found in a study of tumor-infiltrating lymphocytes in glioblastoma multiforme. TCRB libraries came from RNA via three nested multiplex PCR rounds. Using its own MiXCR run on the multiplex PCR reads, TCRdb lists one record per CDR3 protein. Altogether about 13,000 distinct CDR3 sequences are present, around three fifths being singletons, with the ten largest covering roughly 34%. Remarks on this clonotype: The junction differs from germline at one of its ends, possibly a read error.

Germline assignment: CDR1 SQVTM and CDR2 ANQGSEA. The CDR3 sequence is 12 residues long. The specimen was brain tumor tissue. This receptor was taken from a male donor with glioblastoma. V is TRBV29-1 and J is TRBJ1-4; D call uncertain. The CDR3 loop is CSVVGQNEKLSF. As DNA, the CDR3 is TGCAGCGTTGTAGGGCAGAATGAAAAACTGTCTTTT.